This T cell receptor (beta chain) was sequenced during a study of blood T cells in healthy people across ages. Trimming removed 6 bases from V and 4 bases from J, with 11 bases in between. Per the germline V gene, CDR1 is SGHRS and CDR2 is YFSETQ. The CDR3 sequence is 13 residues long. PCR was performed a second time for roughly 7 to 11 cycles using a sample-barcoded 5' primer and a J-beta primer mix. TCRdb redid the calling of the 5' RACE reads with MiXCR, one entry per CDR3 protein. The sample yields 650,000 to 700,000 distinct CDR3 sequences, approximately 52% seen once. Findings and limits, study-wide: Age advanced and TCR beta diversity per million T cells fell, roughly linearly.

To note about this clonotype: Its target is unknown. A much larger clone differs by one base, so this may be a read error.

Each individual donor underwent a draw of ten milliliters of peripheral blood. V is TRBV5-1 and J is TRBJ2-1; D not certain. The material sequenced was blood. The receptor was isolated from a woman of 80 years or more in good health. The CDR3 spells CASNLEEYNEQFF. Written as DNA, the CDR3 is TGCGCCAGCAACTTAGAAGAATACAATGAGCAGTTCTTC.